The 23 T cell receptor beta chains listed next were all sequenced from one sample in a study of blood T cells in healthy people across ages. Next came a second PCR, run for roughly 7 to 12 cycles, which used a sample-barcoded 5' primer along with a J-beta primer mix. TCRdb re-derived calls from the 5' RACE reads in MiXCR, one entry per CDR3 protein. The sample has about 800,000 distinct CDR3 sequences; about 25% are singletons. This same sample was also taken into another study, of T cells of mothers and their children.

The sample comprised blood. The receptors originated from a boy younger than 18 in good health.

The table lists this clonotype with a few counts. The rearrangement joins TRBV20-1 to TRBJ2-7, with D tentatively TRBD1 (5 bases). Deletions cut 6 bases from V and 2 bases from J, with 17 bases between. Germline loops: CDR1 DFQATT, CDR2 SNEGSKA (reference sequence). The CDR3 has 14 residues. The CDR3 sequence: CSASTAYQTYEQYF. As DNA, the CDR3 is TGCAGTGCCTCGACAGCTTACCAGACCTACGAGCAGTACTTC.

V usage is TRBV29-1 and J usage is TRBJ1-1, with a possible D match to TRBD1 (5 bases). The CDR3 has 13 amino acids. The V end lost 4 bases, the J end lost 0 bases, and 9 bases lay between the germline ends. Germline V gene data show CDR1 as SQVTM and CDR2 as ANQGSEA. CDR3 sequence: CSVGGVLNTEAFF. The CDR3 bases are TGCAGCGTTGGAGGGGTACTGAACACTGAAGCTTTCTTT.

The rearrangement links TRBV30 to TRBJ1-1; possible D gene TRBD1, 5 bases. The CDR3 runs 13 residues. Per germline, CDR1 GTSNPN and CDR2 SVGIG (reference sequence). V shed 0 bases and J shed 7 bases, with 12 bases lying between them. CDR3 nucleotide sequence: TGTGCCTGGAGTGTATGGGGGAGAAGTGAAGCTTTCTTT. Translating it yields CAWSVWGRSEAFF. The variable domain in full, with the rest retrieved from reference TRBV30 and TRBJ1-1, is SQTIHQWPATLVQPVGSPLSLECTVEGTSNPNLYWYRQAAGRGLQLLFYSVGIGQISSEVPQNLSASRPQDRQFILSSKKLLLSDSGFYLCAWSVWGRSEAFFGQGTRLTVV.

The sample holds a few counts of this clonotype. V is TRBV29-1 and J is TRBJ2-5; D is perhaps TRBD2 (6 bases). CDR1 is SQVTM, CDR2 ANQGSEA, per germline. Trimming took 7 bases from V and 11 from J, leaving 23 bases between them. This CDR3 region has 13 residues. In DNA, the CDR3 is TGCAGCGGCATCGGGGACTCAAGGGAGGAGCAGTACTTC. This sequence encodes CSGIGDSREEQYF.

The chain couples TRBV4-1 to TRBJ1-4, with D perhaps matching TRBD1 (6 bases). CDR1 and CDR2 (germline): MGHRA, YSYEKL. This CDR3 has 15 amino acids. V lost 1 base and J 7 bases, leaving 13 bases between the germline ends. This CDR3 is CASSQGRGGSEKLFF. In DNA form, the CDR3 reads TGCGCCAGCAGCCAAGGCAGGGGAGGTTCTGAAAAACTGTTTTTT.

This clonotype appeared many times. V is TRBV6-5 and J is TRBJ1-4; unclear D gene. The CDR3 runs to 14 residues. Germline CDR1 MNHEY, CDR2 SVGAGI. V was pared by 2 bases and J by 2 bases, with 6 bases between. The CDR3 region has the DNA TGTGCCAGCAGTTACCGTGGGACTAATGAAAAACTGTTTTTT. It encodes CASSYRGTNEKLFF.

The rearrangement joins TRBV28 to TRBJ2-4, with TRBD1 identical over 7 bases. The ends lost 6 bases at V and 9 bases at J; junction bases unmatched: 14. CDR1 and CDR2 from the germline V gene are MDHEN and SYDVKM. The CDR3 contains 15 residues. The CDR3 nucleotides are TGTGCCAGCAGGTCTCAAATGACAGGGTCGGCCATTCAGTACTTC. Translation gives CASRSQMTGSAIQYF.

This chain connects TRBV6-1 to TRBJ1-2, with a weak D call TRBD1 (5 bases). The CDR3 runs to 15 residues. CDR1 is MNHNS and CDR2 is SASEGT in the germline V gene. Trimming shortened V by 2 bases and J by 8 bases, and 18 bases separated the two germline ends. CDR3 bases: TGTGCCAGCAGTGAAAGCGGCAGCGGGGGTCGGGGCTACACCTTC. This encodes CASSESGSGGRGYTF.

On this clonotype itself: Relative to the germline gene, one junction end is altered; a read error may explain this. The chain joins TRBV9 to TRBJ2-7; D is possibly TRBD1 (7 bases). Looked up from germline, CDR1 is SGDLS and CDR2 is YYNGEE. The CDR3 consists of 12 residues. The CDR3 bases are TGTGACAGCAGCAAGGGGGCGGGAGAGCAGTACTTC. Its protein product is CDSSKGAGEQYF.

The CDR3 DNA sequence: TGCAGCGTTTGGACTAGCGCGGAGACCCAGTACTTC. Translating it yields CSVWTSAETQYF. The V and J genes are TRBV29-1 and TRBJ2-5, with 9 bases that match TRBD2. V trimming: 5 bases; J trimming: 5 bases; junction bases outside the gene matches: 3. Germline V gene lookup returns CDR1 SQVTM and CDR2 ANQGSEA. This CDR3 comprises 12 residues.

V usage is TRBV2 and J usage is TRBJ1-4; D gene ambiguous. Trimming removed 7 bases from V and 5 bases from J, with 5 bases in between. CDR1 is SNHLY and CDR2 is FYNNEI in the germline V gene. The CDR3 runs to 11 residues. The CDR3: CASMGNEKLFF. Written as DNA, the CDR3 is TGTGCCAGCATGGGGAATGAAAAACTGTTTTTT.

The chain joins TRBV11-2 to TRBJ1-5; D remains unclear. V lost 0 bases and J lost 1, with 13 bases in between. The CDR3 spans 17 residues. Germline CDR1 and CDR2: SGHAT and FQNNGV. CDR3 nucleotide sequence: TGTGCCAGCAGCTTAGATATTTCTCCCGGCAGCAATCAGCCCCAGCATTTT. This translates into CASSLDISPGSNQPQHF.

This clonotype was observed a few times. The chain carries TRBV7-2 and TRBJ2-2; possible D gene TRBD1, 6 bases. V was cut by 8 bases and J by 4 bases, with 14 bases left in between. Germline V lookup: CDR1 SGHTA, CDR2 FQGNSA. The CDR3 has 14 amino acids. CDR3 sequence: CASQARGVTGELFF. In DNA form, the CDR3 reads TGTGCCAGCCAAGCCAGGGGAGTCACCGGGGAGCTGTTTTTT.

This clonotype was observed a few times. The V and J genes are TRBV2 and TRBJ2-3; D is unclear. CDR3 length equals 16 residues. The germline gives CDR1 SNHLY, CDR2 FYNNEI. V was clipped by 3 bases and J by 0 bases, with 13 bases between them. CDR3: CASSEFLGSSTDTQYF. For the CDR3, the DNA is TGTGCCAGCAGTGAGTTCTTGGGCTCGAGCACAGATACGCAGTATTTT.

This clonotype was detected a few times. The CDR3 DNA reads as TGTGCCAGCAGCCGAAATTCAGCGGGAGTTATCAATGAGCAGTTCTTC. This codes for CASSRNSAGVINEQFF. The chain is built from TRBV7-9 and TRBJ2-7; TRBD2 matches at 8 bases. TRBJ2-1 matches the DNA end more closely, so the J call is doubtful. The CDR3 runs to 16 residues. CDR1 SEHNR and CDR2 FQNEAQ come from the germline V gene (reference sequence).

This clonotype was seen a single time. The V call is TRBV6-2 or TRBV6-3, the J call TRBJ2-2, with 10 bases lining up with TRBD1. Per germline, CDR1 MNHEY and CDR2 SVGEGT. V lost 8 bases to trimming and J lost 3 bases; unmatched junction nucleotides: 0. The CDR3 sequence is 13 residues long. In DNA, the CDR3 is TGTGCCAGCGGGACAGGGGACACCGGGGAGCTGTTTTTT. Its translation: CASGTGDTGELFF.

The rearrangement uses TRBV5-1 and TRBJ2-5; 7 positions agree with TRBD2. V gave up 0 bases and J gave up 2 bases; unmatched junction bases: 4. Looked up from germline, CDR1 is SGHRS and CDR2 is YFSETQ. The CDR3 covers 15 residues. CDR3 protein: CASSLVLAAQETQYF. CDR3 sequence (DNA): TGCGCCAGCAGCTTGGTCCTAGCGGCTCAAGAGACCCAGTACTTC.

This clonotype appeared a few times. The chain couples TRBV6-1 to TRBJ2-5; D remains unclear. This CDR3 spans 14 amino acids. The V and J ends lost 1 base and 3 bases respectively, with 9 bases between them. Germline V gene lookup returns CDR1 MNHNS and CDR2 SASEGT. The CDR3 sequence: CASSEGWYEETQYF. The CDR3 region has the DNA TGTGCCAGCAGTGAAGGCTGGTACGAAGAGACCCAGTACTTC.

CDR3 in amino acids: CASSLGSGTGLYEQYF. Written as DNA, the CDR3 is TGTGCCAGCAGCTTAGGGTCCGGGACTGGACTCTACGAGCAGTACTTC. The chain combines TRBV11-1 with TRBJ2-7; possible D gene TRBD2, 6 bases. V lost 1 base and J lost 3, with 16 bases in between. Germline loops: CDR1 SGHAT, CDR2 FQDESV (reference sequence). There are 16 residues in the CDR3.

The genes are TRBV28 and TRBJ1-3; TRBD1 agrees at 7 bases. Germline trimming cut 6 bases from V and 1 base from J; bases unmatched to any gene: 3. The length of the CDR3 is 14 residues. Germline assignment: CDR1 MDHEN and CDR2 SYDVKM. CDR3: CASRTTGSGNTIYF. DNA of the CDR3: TGTGCCAGCAGAACGACAGGGTCTGGAAACACCATATATTTT. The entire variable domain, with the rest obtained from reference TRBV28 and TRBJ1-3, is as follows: DVKVTQSSRYLVKRTGEKVFLECVQDMDHENMFWYRQDPGLGLRLIYFSYDVKMKEKGDIPEGYSVSREKKERFSLILESASTNQTSMYLCASRTTGSGNTIYFGEGSWLTVV.

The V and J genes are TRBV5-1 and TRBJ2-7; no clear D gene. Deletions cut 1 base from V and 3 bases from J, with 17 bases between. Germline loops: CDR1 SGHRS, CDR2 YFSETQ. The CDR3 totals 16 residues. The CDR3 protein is CASSLPQPGQVYEQYF. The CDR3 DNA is TGCGCCAGCAGCTTGCCCCAACCCGGCCAGGTCTACGAGCAGTACTTC.

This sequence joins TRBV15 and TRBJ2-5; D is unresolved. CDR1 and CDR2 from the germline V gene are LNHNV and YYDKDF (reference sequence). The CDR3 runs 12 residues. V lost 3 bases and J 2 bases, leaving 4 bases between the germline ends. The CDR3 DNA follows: TGTGCCACCAGCAGTCGACAAGAGACCCAGTACTTC. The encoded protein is CATSSRQETQYF. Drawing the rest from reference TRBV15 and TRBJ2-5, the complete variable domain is DAMVIQNPRYQVTQFGKPVTLSCSQTLNHNVMYWYQQKSSQAPKLLFHYYDKDFNNEADTPDNFQSRRPNTSFCFLDIRSPGLGDTAMYLCATSSRQETQYFGPGTRLLVL.

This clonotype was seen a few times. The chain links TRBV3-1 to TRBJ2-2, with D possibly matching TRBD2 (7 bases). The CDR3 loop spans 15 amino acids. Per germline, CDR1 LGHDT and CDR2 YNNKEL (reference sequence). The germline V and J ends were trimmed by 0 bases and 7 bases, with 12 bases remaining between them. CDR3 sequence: CASSQDGGAGGELFF. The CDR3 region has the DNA TGTGCCAGCAGCCAAGATGGGGGGGCCGGCGGGGAGCTGTTTTTT. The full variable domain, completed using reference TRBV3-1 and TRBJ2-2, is DTAVSQTPKYLVTQMGNDKSIKCEQNLGHDTMYWYKQDSKKFLKIMFSYNNKELIINETVPNRFSPKSPDKAHLNLHINSLELGDSAVYFCASSQDGGAGGELFFGEGSRLTVL.